A selection of T cell receptor beta chains follows, all from one sample in a study of blood T cell repertoires in COVID-19. The assay was immunoSEQ multiplex PCR, and TCRdb's table has in-frame clones only and misses some. This table holds some 40,000 clones, 75% to 85% found once. Input material: peripheral blood. These TCRs come from a human donor in a cohort sampled during active or convalescent COVID-19. The donor label of this sample is uncertain. CDR3s include the opening cysteine and the closing phenylalanine or tryptophan. A D gene is named only where the DNA matches it firmly. Part of the rows lack a size; the others show once, few, many or a class for expanded clones.

clone_size | j_call | d_call | v_call | cdr3_aa | cdr3_nt
NA | TRBJ2-4 | TRBD2 | TRBV29-1 | CSVNGLAGGANIQYF | TGCAGCGTGAACGGACTAGCGGGAGGTGCAAACATTCAGTACTTC
NA | TRBJ2-1 | NA | TRBV9 | CASSVGTVVSNEQFF | TGTGCCAGCAGCGTAGGTACCGTAGTATCAAATGAGCAGTTCTTC
NA | TRBJ2-1 | TRBD2 | TRBV5-1 | CASSLSVAGISYNEQFF | TGCGCCAGCAGCTTGTCGGTAGCGGGGATTTCCTACAATGAGCAGTTCTTC
NA | TRBJ1-3 | NA | TRBV6-5 | CAIRSGGGENTIYF | TGTGCCATCCGTTCGGGGGGTGGGGAAAACACCATATATTTT
once | TRBJ1-1 | TRBD1 | TRBV29-1 | CSVAQGAANTEAFF | TGCAGCGTTGCCCAGGGGGCCGCGAACACTGAAGCTTTCTTT
NA | TRBJ2-2 | TRBD1 | TRBV15 | CATSRGQGAGGELFF | TGTGCCACCAGCAGAGGGCAGGGGGCTGGCGGGGAGCTGTTTTTT
NA | TRBJ2-2 | TRBD1 | TRBV24-1 | CATSRTGPLTGELFF | TGTGCCACCAGTCGGACAGGGCCCCTCACCGGGGAGCTGTTTTTT
NA | TRBJ1-1 | NA | TRBV27 | CASSLKGRGGDVAFF | TGTGCCAGCAGTTTAAAGGGGAGGGGAGGGGACGTGGCTTTCTTT
NA | TRBJ2-7 | NA | TRBV6-5 | CASSRTVLYEQYF | TGTGCCAGCAGTCGGACAGTTCTCTACGAGCAGTACTTC
NA | TRBJ2-3 | TRBD1 | TRBV24-1 | CATSDGQGTDTQYF | TGTGCCACCAGTGACGGACAGGGCACAGATACGCAGTATTTT
once | TRBJ2-1 | NA | TRBV25-1 | CASSELRQGGTEQFF | TGTGCCAGCAGTGAGCTCCGACAGGGCGGGACTGAGCAGTTCTTC
NA | TRBJ2-7 | TRBD1 | TRBV28 | CASSTWTGTYEQYF | TGTGCCAGCAGCACCTGGACAGGGACCTACGAGCAGTACTTC
NA | TRBJ1-2 | TRBD1 | TRBV5-1 | CASSRDSPHGYTF | TGCGCCAGCAGCCGGGACAGCCCGCATGGCTACACCTTC
NA | TRBJ1-5 | NA | TRBV15 | CATSGRQTGQPQHF | TGTGCCACCAGCGGACGACAGACTGGACAGCCCCAGCATTTT
few | TRBJ2-1 | TRBD2 | TRBV5-1 | CASSKRTSGTTTSSYNEQFF | TGCGCCAGCAGCAAACGGACTAGCGGGACTACCACAAGCTCCTACAATGAGCAGTTCTTC
NA | TRBJ1-3 | TRBD1 | TRBV4-2 | CASSPRQGAGNTIYF | TGTGCCAGCAGCCCGCGACAGGGGGCTGGAAACACCATATATTTT
NA | TRBJ2-1 | NA | TRBV5-4 | CASNSGTTITNNEQFF | TGTGCCAGCAACTCCGGGACAACGATCACTAACAATGAGCAGTTCTTC
NA | TRBJ2-1 | NA | TRBV14 | CASSQVQTGNEQFF | TGTGCCAGCAGCCAAGTGCAGACAGGTAATGAGCAGTTCTTC
NA | TRBJ2-5 | TRBD1 | TRBV24-1 | CATSAKFGDRDEETQYF | TGTGCCACCAGTGCCAAATTCGGGGACAGGGATGAAGAGACCCAGTACTTC
NA | TRBJ2-5 | TRBD2 | TRBV5-1 | CATTTSGREETQYF | TGCGCCACCACGACTAGCGGGAGGGAAGAGACCCAGTACTTC
NA | TRBJ2-1 | TRBD2 | TRBV5-1 | CASSATSGDYNEQFF | TGCGCCAGCAGCGCAACTAGCGGGGACTACAATGAGCAGTTCTTC
NA | TRBJ1-1 | NA | TRBV24-1 | CATSAGSSPGTEAFF | TGTGCCACCAGTGCAGGTTCGAGCCCCGGCACTGAAGCTTTCTTT
few | TRBJ2-5 | NA | TRBV6-5 | CASRPTAQETQYF | TGTGCCAGCAGGCCGACAGCCCAAGAGACCCAGTACTTC
NA | TRBJ2-2 | NA | TRBV19 | CASKRRGTTGELFF | TGTGCCAGTAAGAGGAGAGGGACTACCGGGGAGCTGTTTTTT
NA | TRBJ2-1 | NA | TRBV9 | CASSALTSGNEQFF | TGTGCCAGCAGCGCCTTGACCTCGGGAAATGAGCAGTTCTTC
NA | TRBJ2-1 | TRBD1 | TRBV9 | CASSLGTASYNEQFF | TGTGCCAGCAGCCTAGGGACAGCCTCCTACAATGAGCAGTTCTTC
NA | TRBJ1-5 | NA | TRBV24-1 | CATSSTGSNQPQHF | TGTGCCACCAGTTCAACAGGGAGCAATCAGCCCCAGCATTTT
NA | TRBJ1-1 | NA | TRBV19 | CASSTQALNTEAFF | TGTGCCAGTAGTACACAGGCCTTGAACACTGAAGCTTTCTTT
NA | TRBJ2-1 | TRBD2 | TRBV15 | CATSSPGLAGARGEQFF | TGTGCCACCAGCAGTCCCGGACTAGCGGGGGCCCGGGGTGAGCAGTTCTTC
NA | TRBJ2-1 | TRBD2 | TRBV7-2 | CASSLTLAGVQNEQFF | TGTGCCAGCAGCTTAACTCTAGCGGGAGTACAAAATGAGCAGTTCTTC
NA | TRBJ2-1 | NA | TRBV2 | CASSEVGGYNEQFF | TGTGCCAGCAGTGAAGTCGGCGGGTACAATGAGCAGTTCTTC
few | TRBJ1-1 | NA | TRBV7-9 | CASSSLGRTAFEAFF | TGTGCCAGCAGCTCCCTAGGACGGACAGCCTTCGAAGCTTTCTTT
NA | TRBJ2-2 | NA | TRBV7-2 | CASSLKGEAGELFF | TGTGCCAGCAGCCTCAAGGGGGAAGCCGGGGAGCTGTTTTTT
NA | TRBJ2-7 | NA | TRBV4-2 | CASTPSTGRMDEQYF | TGTGCCAGCACCCCAAGTACAGGGCGCATGGACGAGCAGTACTTC
NA | TRBJ2-4 | TRBD2 | TRBV7-9 | CASSSPAGDFLAKNIQYF | TGTGCCAGCAGCTCCCCGGCGGGGGATTTTTTAGCCAAAAACATTCAGTACTTC
NA | TRBJ2-3 | NA | TRBV30 | CAWSPRGATDTQYF | TGTGCCTGGAGTCCCCGGGGTGCTACAGATACGCAGTATTTT
NA | TRBJ2-1 | NA | TRBV19 | CASSLRGGNSYNEQFF | TGTGCCAGTAGTCTAAGAGGAGGAAATTCCTACAATGAGCAGTTCTTC
NA | TRBJ2-2 | NA | TRBV3-1/TRBV3-2 | CASSRSGSGELFF | TGTGCCAGCAGCCGCAGCGGATCCGGGGAGCTGTTTTTT
NA | TRBJ2-3 | TRBD1 | TRBV9 | CASSPGQGAMVGTDTQYF | TGTGCCAGCAGCCCAGGACAGGGGGCGATGGTAGGCACAGATACGCAGTATTTT
NA | TRBJ2-7 | NA | TRBV6-5 | CASSYSNPRVEQYF | TGTGCCAGCAGTTACTCTAACCCTCGGGTCGAGCAGTACTTC
NA | TRBJ1-2 | NA | TRBV19 | CASSIAGLQGYTF | TGTGCCAGTAGTATAGCTGGACTTCAAGGCTACACCTTC
NA | TRBJ2-7 | TRBD2 | TRBV6-6 | CASSGTSGYSYEQYF | TGTGCCAGCAGTGGGACTAGCGGCTACTCCTACGAGCAGTACTTC
NA | TRBJ1-5 | NA | TRBV19 | CASSIDTASRPPQHF | TGTGCCAGTAGTATAGATACAGCATCCCGCCCTCCCCAGCATTTT
NA | TRBJ2-7 | NA | TRBV4-1 | CASSQVRFSYEQYF | TGCGCCAGCAGCCAAGTACGGTTCTCCTACGAGCAGTACTTC
NA | TRBJ1-2 | TRBD1 | TRBV18 | CASSPLAPGTGTAGGYTF | TGTGCCAGCTCACCACTTGCCCCCGGGACAGGGACCGCTGGTGGCTACACCTTC
NA | TRBJ1-1 | NA | TRBV24-1 | CATSDPRGGPNTEAFF | TGTGCCACCAGTGACCCCCGGGGGGGGCCGAACACTGAAGCTTTCTTT
NA | TRBJ2-7 | TRBD1 | TRBV4-3 | CASSQDQGGQAYEQYF | TGCGCCAGCAGCCAAGATCAAGGGGGCCAAGCCTACGAGCAGTACTTC
many | TRBJ2-1 | TRBD2 | TRBV3-1/TRBV3-2 | CASSQDRGVAGDRRFF | TGTGCCAGCAGCCAAGATCGGGGGGTAGCGGGAGATCGAAGGTTCTTC
few | TRBJ2-7 | NA | TRBV21-1 | CASRGLADLYEQYF | TGTGCCAGCAGAGGACTAGCGGACCTCTACGAGCAGTACTTC
NA | TRBJ2-3 | NA | TRBV5-1 | CASSPVSSTDTQYF | TGCGCCAGCAGCCCGGTTTCAAGCACAGATACGCAGTATTTT
once | TRBJ2-3 | TRBD2 | TRBV7-2 | CASSLAPRTSGRGDTQYF | TGTGCCAGCAGCTTAGCTCCTAGGACTAGCGGGAGGGGAGATACGCAGTATTTT
NA | TRBJ2-1 | TRBD2 | TRBV19 | CASSFRGTSGTAGNEQFF | TGTGCCAGTAGTTTCCGAGGGACTAGCGGGACTGCGGGCAATGAGCAGTTCTTC
few | TRBJ1-6 | TRBD1 | TRBV6-2/TRBV6-3 | CASSLRTGLYNSPLHF | TGTGCCAGCAGCCTCCGGACAGGTTTGTATAATTCACCCCTCCACTTT
NA | TRBJ2-7 | TRBD1 | TRBV18 | CASSRTGQGYFYEQYF | TGTGCCAGCTCACGGACGGGACAGGGGTATTTCTACGAGCAGTACTTC
NA | TRBJ1-5 | TRBD1 | TRBV6-2/TRBV6-3 | CASSYSRRTGEDGPQHF | TGTGCCAGCAGTTACTCGCGCCGGACAGGAGAAGATGGGCCCCAGCATTTT
NA | TRBJ2-3 | TRBD2 | TRBV19 | CASREGWDTDTQYF | TGTGCCTCAAGGGAGGGGTGGGACACAGATACGCAGTATTTT
NA | TRBJ1-6 | NA | TRBV7-9 | CASSLTTSNSPLHF | TGTGCCAGCAGCTTAACTACGAGTAATTCACCCCTCCACTTT